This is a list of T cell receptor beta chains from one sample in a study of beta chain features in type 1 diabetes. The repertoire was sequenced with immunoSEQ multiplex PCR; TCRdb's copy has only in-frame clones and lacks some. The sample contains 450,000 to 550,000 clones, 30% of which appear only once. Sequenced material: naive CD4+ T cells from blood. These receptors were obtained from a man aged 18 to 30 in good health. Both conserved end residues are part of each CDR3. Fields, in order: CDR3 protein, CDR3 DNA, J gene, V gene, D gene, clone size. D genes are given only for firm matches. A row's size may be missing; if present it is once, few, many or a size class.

CDR3: CASSEGTGGNEQYF
DNA: TGTGCCAGCAGTGAAGGGACAGGGGGAAACGAGCAGTACTTC
J: TRBJ2-7
V: TRBV25-1
D: TRBD1
size: few

CDR3: CASSQGPGGSYEQYF
DNA: TGTGCCAGCAGCCAAGGCCCAGGGGGCTCCTACGAGCAGTACTTC
J: TRBJ2-7
V: TRBV14
D: TRBD1
size: few

CDR3: CASSSGPSGSYEQYF
DNA: TGTGCCAGCAGTTCTGGGCCTAGCGGCTCCTACGAGCAGTACTTC
J: TRBJ2-7
V: TRBV28
D: TRBD2
size: once

CDR3: CASSPLGGFQETQYF
DNA: TGTGCCAGCTCACCATTGGGAGGATTCCAAGAGACCCAGTACTTC
J: TRBJ2-5
V: TRBV18
D: NA
size: few

CDR3: CASSLVGGNEQYF
DNA: TGTGCCAGCAGCTTAGTAGGGGGGAACGAGCAGTACTTC
J: TRBJ2-7
V: TRBV7-2
D: NA
size: few

CDR3: CAWSPATVGYTF
DNA: TGTGCCTGGAGCCCCGCGACGGTTGGCTACACCTTC
J: TRBJ1-2
V: TRBV30
D: NA
size: few

CDR3: CASRGKRELNNEQFF
DNA: TGTGCCAGCAGGGGGAAGCGGGAGCTCAACAATGAGCAGTTCTTC
J: TRBJ2-1
V: TRBV7-9
D: TRBD2
size: few

CDR3: CASSRTAEAFF
DNA: TGTGCCAGCAGCCGGACAGCTGAAGCTTTCTTT
J: TRBJ1-1
V: TRBV13
D: NA
size: few

CDR3: CASSPGEGRGYTF
DNA: TGTGCCAGCAGCCCCGGGGAGGGGAGAGGCTACACCTTC
J: TRBJ1-2
V: TRBV7-9
D: NA
size: NA

CDR3: CAVGAGGNEQFF
DNA: TGTGCCGTCGGAGCGGGAGGCAATGAGCAGTTCTTC
J: TRBJ2-1
V: TRBV10-3
D: TRBD2
size: few

CDR3: CASSLARETQYF
DNA: TGTGCCAGCAGCTTAGCTAGGGAGACCCAGTACTTC
J: TRBJ2-5
V: TRBV7-2
D: NA
size: few

CDR3: CASSLGQGLNIQYF
DNA: TGTGCCAGCAGCTTAGGCCAGGGCCTAAACATTCAGTACTTC
J: TRBJ2-4
V: TRBV7-9
D: NA
size: few

CDR3: CAYRDRFNSPLHF
DNA: TGTGCCTACCGGGACAGATTTAATTCACCCCTCCACTTT
J: TRBJ1-6
V: TRBV30
D: TRBD1
size: NA

CDR3: CATSRSGVGKSEQFF
DNA: TGTGCCACCAGCAGATCGGGGGTAGGGAAAAGTGAGCAGTTCTTC
J: TRBJ2-1
V: TRBV15
D: NA
size: once

CDR3: CSVLGQGFYEQYF
DNA: TGCAGCGTTCTTGGACAGGGGTTCTACGAGCAGTACTTC
J: TRBJ2-7
V: TRBV29-1
D: TRBD1
size: few

CDR3: CAWSRDRGPPAEQYF
DNA: TGTGCCTGGAGCAGGGACAGGGGACCTCCGGCCGAGCAGTACTTC
J: TRBJ2-7
V: TRBV30
D: TRBD1
size: NA

CDR3: CASSQAGSGANVLTF
DNA: TGTGCCAGCAGCCAGGCGGGGTCTGGGGCCAACGTCCTGACTTTC
J: TRBJ2-6
V: TRBV14
D: NA
size: few